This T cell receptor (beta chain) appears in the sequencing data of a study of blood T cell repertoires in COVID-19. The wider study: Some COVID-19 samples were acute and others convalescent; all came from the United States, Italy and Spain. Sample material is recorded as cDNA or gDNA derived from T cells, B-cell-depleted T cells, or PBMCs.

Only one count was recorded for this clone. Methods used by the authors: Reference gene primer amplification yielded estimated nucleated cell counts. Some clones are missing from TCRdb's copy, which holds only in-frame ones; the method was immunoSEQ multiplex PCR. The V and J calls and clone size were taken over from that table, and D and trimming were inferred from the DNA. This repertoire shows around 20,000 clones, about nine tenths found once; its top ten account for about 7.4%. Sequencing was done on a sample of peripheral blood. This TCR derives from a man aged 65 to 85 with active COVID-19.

CDR3 nucleotides: TGTGCCAGCAGCGTGGGACTAGCGGGCTTCGGCGGGCAGTATTTT. It yields the protein CASSVGLAGFGGQYF. The gene calls are TRBV7-2 and TRBJ2-3, with 12 bases fitting TRBD2. This CDR3 region has 15 residues. Germline V gene sequence: CDR1 SGHTA, CDR2 FQGNSA. Trimming cost V 5 bases and J 11 bases; bases outside gene matches: 11.